Listed below are T cell receptor beta chains from one sample, sequenced in a study of response to subunit inactivated influenza vaccine. Using its own MiXCR run on the RT-PCR reads, TCRdb lists one record per CDR3 protein. The sample holds 600,000 to 700,000 distinct CDR3 sequences, approximately 15% seen once. This sample comprised PBMCs from blood, obtained 14 to 15 days before vaccination. The origin of the receptors is a man between 50 and 59 years old who received an inactivated influenza vaccine. The CDR3 runs from the conserved cysteine through the conserved F or W. Fields, in order: D gene, V gene, J gene, clone size, CDR3 protein, CDR3 DNA. A D gene is named only where the DNA matches it firmly. Some rows mark clone size as missing; the rest say once, few, many or name a class of expanded clone.

>-|TRBV10-2|TRBJ2-3|once
CASSESVIGRWATSTDTQYF
TGCGCCAGCAGTGAGTCGGTAATCGGTCGGTGGGCAACTAGCACAGATACGCAGTATTTT
>-|TRBV14|TRBJ2-5|few
CASSLGHSAGTQYF
TGTGCCAGCAGCCTGGGACACTCAGCTGGGACCCAGTACTTC
>TRBD1|TRBV29-1|TRBJ2-1|-
CSAEPSFRTGVVNNEQFF
TGCAGCGCCGAGCCCAGCTTTAGGACAGGGGTTGTTAACAATGAGCAGTTCTTC
>-|TRBV6-1|TRBJ2-7|-
CASRSTGGGIQGSSYEQYF
TGTGCCAGCCGCTCTACGGGAGGGGGCATCCAAGGAAGCTCCTACGAGCAGTACTTC
>-|TRBV5-1|TRBJ1-1|-
CASSLDQASRGTEAFF
TGCGCCAGCAGCTTGGATCAGGCCAGCCGGGGCACTGAAGCTTTCTTT
>TRBD2|TRBV20-1|TRBJ2-1|many
CSARGGLAGSPGNEQFF
TGCAGTGCTAGAGGGGGACTAGCGGGGTCCCCCGGCAATGAGCAGTTCTTC
>-|TRBV7-2|TRBJ1-5|few
CASSLERGWGPQHF
TGTGCCAGCAGCTTAGAGAGGGGATGGGGGCCCCAGCATTTT
>-|TRBV20-1|TRBJ2-7|-
CSILEGAGYEQYF
TGCAGTATCCTTGAAGGGGCAGGTTACGAGCAGTACTTC
>TRBD1|TRBV7-7|TRBJ2-2|few
CASSNTGGTGELFF
TGTGCTAGCAGCAATACAGGGGGTACCGGGGAGCTGTTTTTT
>TRBD2|TRBV5-1|TRBJ2-7|-
CASSPGLAGISYEQYF
TGCGCCAGCAGCCCCGGACTAGCGGGGATTTCCTACGAGCAGTACTTC
>TRBD1|TRBV27|TRBJ2-3|-
CASSFPTGSWVGGTDTQYF
TGTGCCAGCAGTTTCCCGACAGGGTCTTGGGTAGGAGGCACAGATACGCAGTATTTT
>TRBD2|TRBV20-1|TRBJ2-2|-
CSARDHSGGVTGELFF
TGCAGTGCTAGAGATCATAGCGGGGGGGTCACCGGGGAGCTGTTTTTT
>-|TRBV12-3/TRBV12-4|TRBJ1-5|many
CASSFAQGTQPQHF
TGTGCCAGCAGTTTTGCACAGGGCACCCAGCCCCAGCATTTT
>TRBD2|TRBV7-8|TRBJ2-3|few
CASSSPFLSGASSTDTQYF
TGTGCCAGCAGCTCCCCCTTCCTTAGCGGGGCCTCTAGCACAGATACGCAGTATTTT
>TRBD1|TRBV20-1|TRBJ2-1|many
CSLRDRGTYNEQFF
TGCAGTCTCCGGGACAGGGGAACGTACAATGAGCAGTTCTTC
>-|TRBV6-2/TRBV6-3|TRBJ2-1|many
CASSSTGSYNEQFF
TGTGCCAGCAGTTCAACAGGGTCCTACAATGAGCAGTTCTTC
>-|TRBV3-1|TRBJ1-1|many
CASSPTGQTEAFF
TGTGCCAGCAGCCCGACTGGGCAAACTGAAGCTTTCTTT
>-|TRBV19|TRBJ1-1|many
CASSPREGLNTEAFF
TGTGCCAGTAGCCCTCGGGAAGGGTTGAACACTGAAGCTTTCTTT
>-|TRBV7-2|TRBJ2-3|-
CASSPIGIPSTDTQYF
TGTGCCAGCAGCCCTATAGGCATACCTAGCACAGATACGCAGTATTTT
>-|TRBV20-1|TRBJ1-6|few
CSAKGGGMNSPLHF
TGCAGTGCTAAGGGTGGGGGGATGAATTCACCCCTCCACTTT
>TRBD2|TRBV29-1|TRBJ2-5|many
CSVDRAGEETQYF
TGCAGCGTTGACCGAGCGGGAGAGGAGACCCAGTACTTC
>-|TRBV27|TRBJ2-1|-
CASSLRGSSPGFF
TGTGCCAGCAGTTTACGGGGATCTTCGCCCGGGTTCTTC
>-|TRBV20-1|TRBJ2-1|few
CSARLGAYNEQFF
TGCAGTGCTAGACTAGGCGCCTACAATGAGCAGTTCTTC
>-|TRBV5-1|TRBJ2-2|many
CASSLVQNTGELFF
TGTGCCAGCAGCTTAGTTCAGAACACCGGGGAGCTGTTTTTT
>-|TRBV4-3|TRBJ2-3|few
CASSQEPNLADTQYF
TGCGCCAGCAGCCAAGAACCGAACCTGGCAGATACGCAGTATTTT
>-|TRBV11-3|TRBJ1-1|few
CASSAKRNTEAFF
TGTGCCAGCAGCGCAAAAAGGAACACTGAAGCTTTCTTT
>TRBD2|TRBV27|TRBJ2-7|many
CASSVTSGFYEQYF
TGTGCCAGCAGTGTAACTAGCGGGTTTTACGAGCAGTACTTC
>TRBD1|TRBV5-1|TRBJ1-2|-
CASSLYQGAQGYTF
TGCGCCAGCAGCTTATACCAGGGGGCGCAGGGCTACACCTTC